A selection of T cell receptor beta chains follows, all from one sample in a study of blood T cell repertoires in COVID-19. Sequencing used immunoSEQ multiplex PCR; TCRdb keeps in-frame clones, though not all of them. The sample includes approximately 120,000 clones, approximately 80% of them seen just once. The sequenced material came from peripheral blood. The receptors originated from a man aged 40-50 years with active or convalescent COVID-19. CDR3s include the opening cysteine and the closing phenylalanine or tryptophan. The D gene is left open where the match is weak. Clone size, where shown, is once, few, many, or a class for clones that have expanded.

j_gene,v_gene,abundance,d_gene,CDR3aa,CDR3nt
TRBJ1-1,TRBV30,-,-,CAWSKGERTEAFF,TGTGCCTGGAGCAAGGGGGAAAGGACTGAAGCTTTCTTT
TRBJ2-7,TRBV9,-,TRBD2,CASSAREGRYEQYF,TGTGCCAGCAGCGCGAGGGAGGGGCGCTACGAGCAGTACTTC
TRBJ2-3,TRBV7-8,-,-,CASSLMRGRDTQYF,TGTGCCAGCAGCTTAATGCGGGGGCGGGATACGCAGTATTTT
TRBJ1-1,TRBV11-2,-,-,CASSKSTGVSRTEAFF,TGTGCCAGCAGCAAGTCAACCGGGGTTTCCCGAACTGAAGCTTTCTTT
TRBJ1-4,TRBV24-1,-,TRBD1,CATSDRDRDGEKLFF,TGTGCCACCAGTGACCGGGACAGGGATGGGGAAAAACTGTTTTTT
TRBJ2-1,TRBV2,-,-,CASSDEDGVQPYNEQFF,TGTGCCAGCAGTGACGAGGATGGCGTTCAGCCTTACAATGAGCAGTTCTTC
TRBJ1-1,TRBV5-5,-,TRBD1,CASSLTPDRGKTEAFF,TGTGCCAGCAGCTTGACTCCCGACAGGGGTAAGACTGAAGCTTTCTTT
TRBJ2-5,TRBV9,once,TRBD2,CASSEGIGASGGRETQYF,TGTGCCAGCAGCGAGGGGATAGGGGCTAGCGGGGGACGGGAGACCCAGTACTTC
TRBJ1-1,TRBV27,-,-,CASGLQGSNTEAFF,TGTGCCAGCGGGCTACAGGGATCGAACACTGAAGCTTTCTTT
TRBJ1-1,TRBV18,-,-,CASSGGALYTEAFF,TGTGCCAGCTCAGGGGGGGCACTGTACACTGAAGCTTTCTTT
TRBJ1-4,TRBV10-3,-,-,CAISDNQNEKLFF,TGTGCCATCAGTGACAATCAGAACGAAAAACTGTTTTTT
TRBJ2-3,TRBV5-6,-,TRBD1,CASSDRGVSTDTQYF,TGTGCCAGCAGCGACAGGGGAGTTAGCACAGATACGCAGTATTTT
TRBJ1-1,TRBV12-5,-,-,CASGLEGNTEAFF,TGTGCTAGTGGTTTAGAGGGGAACACTGAAGCTTTCTTT
TRBJ1-1,TRBV19,few,-,CASSMGGPLNTEAFF,TGTGCCAGTAGTATGGGGGGGCCTCTTAACACTGAAGCTTTCTTT
TRBJ2-1,TRBV9,-,-,CASSVGLDVNNEQFF,TGTGCCAGCAGCGTAGGGCTAGACGTCAACAATGAGCAGTTCTTC
TRBJ2-1,TRBV20-1,-,-,CSARDGIGQFF,TGCAGTGCTAGGGACGGGATCGGGCAGTTCTTC
TRBJ2-1,TRBV11-2,-,TRBD2,CASSLGTSGAASYNEQFF,TGTGCCAGCAGCTTAGGGACTAGCGGGGCCGCCTCCTACAATGAGCAGTTCTTC
TRBJ1-2,TRBV30,-,-,CAWRDQQGDYGYTF,TGTGCCTGGAGGGATCAACAGGGCGACTATGGCTACACCTTC
TRBJ2-5,TRBV11-2,few,-,CASSPVQDGTQYF,TGTGCCAGCAGCCCAGTCCAGGATGGGACCCAGTACTTC
TRBJ1-5,TRBV27,-,-,CASRISGGNQPQHF,TGTGCCAGCAGAATCTCAGGGGGCAATCAGCCCCAGCATTTT
TRBJ1-5,TRBV10-2,-,-,CASSESGVNQPQHF,TGCGCCAGCAGTGAGTCCGGGGTAAATCAGCCCCAGCATTTT
TRBJ1-1,TRBV29-1,-,-,CSVTRESEAFF,TGCAGCGTCACCCGGGAGAGTGAAGCTTTCTTT
TRBJ1-2,TRBV5-1,-,-,CASSLGQGMRSYGYTF,TGCGCCAGCAGCTTGGGGCAGGGGATGCGAAGCTATGGCTACACCTTC
TRBJ1-6,TRBV4-1,-,TRBD1,CASSQPDRADSPLHF,TGCGCCAGCAGCCAACCGGACAGGGCTGATTCACCCCTCCACTTT
TRBJ2-7,TRBV5-4,-,TRBD1,CASAPAGGGYEQYF,TGTGCCAGCGCTCCAGCAGGGGGCGGCTACGAGCAGTACTTC
TRBJ1-1,TRBV5-4,-,-,CASSIDTMTEGTEAFF,TGTGCCAGCAGCATTGACACCATGACGGAGGGCACTGAAGCTTTCTTT
TRBJ2-5,TRBV5-1,-,TRBD2,CASSLASSGGYQETQYF,TGCGCCAGCAGCTTGGCCTCAAGCGGGGGTTACCAAGAGACCCAGTACTTC
TRBJ2-3,TRBV11-2,-,TRBD2,CASSGLAGDTDTQYF,TGTGCCAGCAGCGGACTAGCGGGGGACACAGATACGCAGTATTTT
TRBJ1-1,TRBV11-2,-,-,CASSTTFSRLNTEAFF,TGTGCCAGCAGCACGACCTTCTCCAGGCTGAACACTGAAGCTTTCTTT
TRBJ1-4,TRBV6-6,-,TRBD1,CASSEGQLNEKLFF,TGTGCCAGCAGTGAGGGACAGCTTAATGAAAAACTGTTTTTT
TRBJ1-6,TRBV11-3,-,-,CASSLVPRGNSYNSPLHF,TGTGCCAGCAGCTTAGTCCCTAGAGGAAACTCCTATAATTCACCCCTCCACTTT
TRBJ1-1,TRBV15,-,TRBD1,CATRPGQGHTEAFF,TGTGCCACGAGACCGGGACAGGGGCACACTGAAGCTTTCTTT
TRBJ1-2,TRBV28,-,TRBD1,CASRTPGGNYGYTF,TGTGCCAGCAGGACCCCAGGGGGGAACTATGGCTACACCTTC
TRBJ2-1,TRBV13,once,TRBD2,CASAPPLAGDNEQFF,TGTGCCAGCGCTCCTCCCCTAGCGGGAGACAATGAGCAGTTCTTC
TRBJ2-2,TRBV30,-,-,CALDRNTGELFF,TGTGCCTTGGACAGGAACACCGGGGAGCTGTTTTTT
TRBJ1-6,TRBV10-3,-,-,CAIGVLGGTDNSPLHF,TGTGCCATCGGTGTTCTAGGGGGAACGGATAATTCACCCCTCCACTTT
TRBJ2-1,TRBV6-5,once,TRBD2,CASSYAGVGNEQFF,TGTGCCAGCAGTTACGCGGGAGTAGGCAATGAGCAGTTCTTC
TRBJ2-7,TRBV7-9,-,-,CASEGLENEQYF,TGTGCCAGCGAGGGACTGGAGAACGAGCAGTACTTC
TRBJ2-7,TRBV7-8,-,-,CASSLGLRGISYEQYF,TGTGCCAGCAGCTTAGGGCTACGGGGGATCTCCTACGAGCAGTACTTC
TRBJ1-1,TRBV7-9,-,TRBD1,CASSPATGAGNTEAFF,TGTGCCAGCAGCCCCGCTACAGGGGCCGGAAACACTGAAGCTTTCTTT
TRBJ1-1,TRBV10-3,once,TRBD1,CAISSGQENTEAFF,TGTGCCATCAGTAGTGGACAGGAAAACACTGAAGCTTTCTTT
TRBJ2-5,TRBV7-2,-,TRBD2,CASSFPSGGAETQYF,TGTGCCAGCAGCTTCCCCAGCGGGGGAGCGGAGACCCAGTACTTC
TRBJ1-5,TRBV20-1,-,-,CSASAGGADQPQHF,TGCAGTGCTAGTGCCGGGGGGGCCGATCAGCCCCAGCATTTT
TRBJ1-1,TRBV5-1,once,-,CASSFQAYKVDTEAFF,TGCGCCAGCAGCTTTCAGGCCTATAAGGTGGACACTGAAGCTTTCTTT
TRBJ2-4,TRBV11-3,-,TRBD2,CASSLGPLSGGALAKNIQYF,TGTGCCAGCAGCTTAGGACCTTTGAGCGGGGGGGCTTTAGCCAAAAACATTCAGTACTTC
TRBJ2-3,TRBV6-1,-,TRBD2,CASSDTAGLVPDTQYF,TGTGCCAGCAGTGATACGGCGGGACTAGTTCCAGATACGCAGTATTTT
TRBJ2-7,TRBV6-2/TRBV6-3,-,TRBD1,CASSSPAQGAYEQYF,TGTGCCAGCAGTTCTCCGGCCCAGGGGGCGTACGAGCAGTACTTC
TRBJ2-5,TRBV5-6,once,TRBD1,CASSFLGQGAAETQYF,TGTGCCAGCAGCTTTTTGGGACAGGGGGCCGCAGAGACCCAGTACTTC